The 7 T cell receptor beta chains below come from one sample, sequenced in a study of blood T cell repertoires in COVID-19. The data were produced by immunoSEQ multiplex PCR, yet TCRdb's version contains in-frame clones alone and is incomplete. The sample records some 240,000 clones, roughly 82% being singletons. The sample comprised peripheral blood. Receptors were obtained from a woman in her forties who had recovered from COVID-19.

The chain combines TRBV2 with TRBJ1-2; D unresolved. The germline gives CDR1 SNHLY, CDR2 FYNNEI. The CDR3 is made up of 14 amino acids. Trimming shortened V by 6 bases and J by 7 bases, and 18 bases separated the two germline ends. In nucleotides, the CDR3 is TGTGCCAGCAGGGAATGGGCAACGGGAGGTGGCTACACCTTC. Translating gives CASREWATGGGYTF.

To note about this clone: The junction departs from germline at one end; a sequencing error may be responsible. The sample carries other DNA sequences with the same CDR3. The CDR3 sequence is CASSPTSGGNGYTF. Written as DNA, the CDR3 is TGTGCCAGCAGCCCCACCTCAGGAGGGAATGGCTACACTTTC. The V gene is TRBV7-3, the J gene TRBJ1-2; D unclear. Germline V gene sequence: CDR1 SGHTA, CDR2 FQGTGA. The CDR3 consists of 14 residues.

This clone was seen only a few times. V gene TRBV5-1 combines with J gene TRBJ2-7, with a possible D match to TRBD2 (6 bases). V gave up 1 base and J gave up 6 bases, with 11 bases separating them. This CDR3 spans 13 amino acids. Germline V CDR1 and CDR2: SGHRS, YFSETQ. The CDR3 region is CASSLLKGGEQYF. Here the CDR3 DNA reads TGCGCCAGCAGCTTGCTGAAGGGAGGCGAGCAGTACTTC.

This clone has only a few counts. The chain employs TRBV4-1 and TRBJ1-1, with D perhaps TRBD1 (5 bases). From germline, CDR1 is MGHRA and CDR2 YSYEKL. V lost 1 base and J 10 bases, leaving 16 bases between the germline ends. CDR3 length equals 14 residues. The CDR3 loop reads CASSQGQLGLGAFF. Here the CDR3 DNA reads TGCGCCAGCAGCCAAGGGCAATTGGGGCTCGGAGCTTTCTTT.

This rearrangement joins TRBV19 to TRBJ2-5; 12 bases are a match to TRBD2. J gave up 0 bases and V 3 bases, and 14 bases lay outside the gene matches. In germline, CDR1 is LNHDA, CDR2 SQIVND (reference sequence). This CDR3 spans 20 amino acids. CDR3 coding DNA: TGTGCCAGTAGTATTACCAGGCTAGCGGGGGGGCCGAAGGACCAAGAGACCCAGTACTTC. It translates to CASSITRLAGGPKDQETQYF.

The gene calls are TRBV7-2 and TRBJ2-5; TRBD2 aligns across 8 bases. The CDR3 extends over 15 amino acids. Germline V CDR1 and CDR2: SGHTA, FQGNSA. The trim removed 5 bases at V and 7 bases at J, leaving 12 bases unmatched. CDR3 in amino acids: CASSPWTSPYRTQYF. DNA of the CDR3: TGTGCCAGCAGCCCCTGGACTAGCCCCTACCGGACCCAGTACTTC.

The chain joins TRBV5-5 to TRBJ2-7, with TRBD2 as a possible D gene (8 bases). Trimming took 4 bases from V and 6 from J, leaving 20 bases between them. The CDR3 extends over 15 amino acids. Germline V gene data show CDR1 as SGHKS and CDR2 as YYEKEE (reference sequence). CDR3 amino acids: CASSPRGVTGPEQYF. The CDR3, as DNA: TGTGCCAGCAGCCCGCGGGGGGTGACAGGGCCCGAGCAGTACTTC.